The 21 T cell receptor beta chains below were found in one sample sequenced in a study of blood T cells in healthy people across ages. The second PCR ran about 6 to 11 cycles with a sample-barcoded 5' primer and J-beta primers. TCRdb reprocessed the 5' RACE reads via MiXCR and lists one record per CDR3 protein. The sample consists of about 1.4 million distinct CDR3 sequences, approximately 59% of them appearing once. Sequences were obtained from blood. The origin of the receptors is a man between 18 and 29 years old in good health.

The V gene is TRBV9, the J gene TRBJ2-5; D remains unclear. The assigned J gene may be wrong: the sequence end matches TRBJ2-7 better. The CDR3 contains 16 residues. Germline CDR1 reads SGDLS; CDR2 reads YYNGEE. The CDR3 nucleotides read TGTGCCAGCAGCCCTCGGGTAGTGTTTGTTCGAGACGAGCAGTACTTC. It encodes CASSPRVVFVRDEQYF.

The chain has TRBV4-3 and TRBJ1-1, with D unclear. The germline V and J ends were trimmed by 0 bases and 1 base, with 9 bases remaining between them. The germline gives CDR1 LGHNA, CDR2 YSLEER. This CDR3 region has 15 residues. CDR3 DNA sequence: TGCGCCAGCAGCCAAGAACCGGGCCCGAACACTGAAGCTTTCTTT. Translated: CASSQEPGPNTEAFF.

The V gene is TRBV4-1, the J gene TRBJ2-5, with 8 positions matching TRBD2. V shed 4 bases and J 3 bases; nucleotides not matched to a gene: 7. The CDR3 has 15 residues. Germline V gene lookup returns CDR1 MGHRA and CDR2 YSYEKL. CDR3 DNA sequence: TGCGCCAGCAGCCTCTCCCCCGGGGGGGAAGAGACCCAGTACTTC. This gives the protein CASSLSPGGEETQYF.

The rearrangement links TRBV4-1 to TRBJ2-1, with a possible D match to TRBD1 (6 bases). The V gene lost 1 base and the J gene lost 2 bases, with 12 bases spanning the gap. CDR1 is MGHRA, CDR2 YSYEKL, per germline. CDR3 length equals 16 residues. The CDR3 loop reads CASSQGARGAYNEQFF. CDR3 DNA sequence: TGCGCCAGCAGCCAAGGAGCCAGGGGCGCCTACAATGAGCAGTTCTTC.

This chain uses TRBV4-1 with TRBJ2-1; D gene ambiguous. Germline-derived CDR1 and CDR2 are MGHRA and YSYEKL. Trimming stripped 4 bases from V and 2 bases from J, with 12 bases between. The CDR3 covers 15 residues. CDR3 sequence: CASSPRSAAYNEQFF. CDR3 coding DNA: TGCGCCAGCAGCCCTCGGTCGGCAGCCTACAATGAGCAGTTCTTC.

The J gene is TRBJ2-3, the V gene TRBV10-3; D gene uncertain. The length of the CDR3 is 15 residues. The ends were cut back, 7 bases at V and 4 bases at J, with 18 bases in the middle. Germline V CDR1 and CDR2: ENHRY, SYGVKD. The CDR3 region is CAINSQWVGSDTQYF. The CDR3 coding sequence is TGTGCCATCAACTCTCAGTGGGTAGGGTCAGATACGCAGTATTTT.

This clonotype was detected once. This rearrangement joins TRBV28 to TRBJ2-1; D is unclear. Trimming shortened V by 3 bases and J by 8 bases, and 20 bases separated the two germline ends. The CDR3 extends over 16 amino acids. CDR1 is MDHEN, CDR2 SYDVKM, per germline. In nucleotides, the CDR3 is TGTGCCAGCAGTTTCCTCCCGGATGGAGAAAAGGATGAGCAGTTCTTC. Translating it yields CASSFLPDGEKDEQFF.

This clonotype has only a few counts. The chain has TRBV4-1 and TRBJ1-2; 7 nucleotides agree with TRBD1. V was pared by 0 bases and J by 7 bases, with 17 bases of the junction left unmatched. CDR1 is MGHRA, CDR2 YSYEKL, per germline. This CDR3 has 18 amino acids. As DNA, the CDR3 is TGCGCCAGCAGCCAAGATAGGGTGGAAACAGGGGAAGGTGGTGGCTACACCTTC. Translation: CASSQDRVETGEGGGYTF.

CDR3 region: CASSLAGGAVIDTQYF. The CDR3 DNA follows: TGCGCCAGCAGCTTGGCAGGGGGCGCGGTAATAGATACGCAGTATTTT. The rearrangement uses TRBV5-1 and TRBJ2-3; 8 nucleotides match TRBD1. Trimming cost V 0 bases and J 5 bases; bases outside gene matches: 8. The CDR3 loop spans 16 amino acids. Germline CDR1 reads SGHRS; CDR2 reads YFSETQ.

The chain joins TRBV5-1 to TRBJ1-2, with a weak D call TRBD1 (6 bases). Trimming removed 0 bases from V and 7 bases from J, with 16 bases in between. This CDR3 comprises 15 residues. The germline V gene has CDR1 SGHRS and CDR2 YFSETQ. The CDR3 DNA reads TGCGCCAGCAGCTTGGTCACGGCAGGGGAGGGTGGCTACACCTTC. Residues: CASSLVTAGEGGYTF.

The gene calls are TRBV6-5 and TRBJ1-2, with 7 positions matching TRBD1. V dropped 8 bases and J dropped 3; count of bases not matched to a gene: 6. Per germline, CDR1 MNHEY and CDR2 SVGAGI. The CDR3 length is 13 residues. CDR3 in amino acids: CASGAGGDYGYTF. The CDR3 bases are TGTGCCAGCGGGGCAGGGGGGGACTATGGCTACACCTTC.

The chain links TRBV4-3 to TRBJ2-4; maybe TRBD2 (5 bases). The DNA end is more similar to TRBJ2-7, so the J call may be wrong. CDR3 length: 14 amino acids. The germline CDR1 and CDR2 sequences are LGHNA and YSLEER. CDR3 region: CASILDEGYYEQYF. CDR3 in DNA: TGCGCCAGCATCCTTGATGAGGGATACTACGAGCAGTACTTC.

CDR3: CASSLGWDSSGNFYEQYF. In DNA, the CDR3 is TGCGCCAGCAGCTTGGGTTGGGACTCTAGCGGGAACTTTTACGAGCAGTACTTC. The rearrangement joins TRBV5-1 to TRBJ2-7; 9 positions match TRBD2. This CDR3 comprises 18 residues. The ends lost 0 bases at V and 4 bases at J; junction bases unmatched: 14. Germline CDR1 and CDR2: SGHRS and YFSETQ. Drawing the rest from reference TRBV5-1 and TRBJ2-7, the complete variable domain is KAGVTQTPRYLIKTRGQQVTLSCSPISGHRSVSWYQQTPGQGLQFLFEYFSETQRNKGNFPGRFSGRQFSNSRSEMNVSTLELGDSALYLCASSLGWDSSGNFYEQYFGPGTRLTVT.

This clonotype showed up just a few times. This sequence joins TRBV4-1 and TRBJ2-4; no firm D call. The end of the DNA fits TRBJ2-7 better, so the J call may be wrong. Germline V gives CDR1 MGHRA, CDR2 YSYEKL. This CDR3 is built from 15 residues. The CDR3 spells CASSQDGWRLSEQYF. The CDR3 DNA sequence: TGCGCCAGCAGCCAAGATGGATGGCGTCTGTCCGAGCAGTACTTC.

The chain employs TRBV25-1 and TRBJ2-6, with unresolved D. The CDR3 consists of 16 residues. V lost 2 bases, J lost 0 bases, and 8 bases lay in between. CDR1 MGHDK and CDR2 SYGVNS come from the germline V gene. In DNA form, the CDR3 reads TGTGCCAGCAGTGAACAGCAGCCCTCTGGGGCCAACGTCCTGACTTTC. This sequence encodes CASSEQQPSGANVLTF.

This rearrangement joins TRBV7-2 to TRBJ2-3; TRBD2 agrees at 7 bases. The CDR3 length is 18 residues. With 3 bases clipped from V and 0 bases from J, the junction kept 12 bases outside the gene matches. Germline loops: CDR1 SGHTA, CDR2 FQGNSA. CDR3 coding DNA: TGTGCCAGCAGCTTCCCCGGCCGACTAGCCCCTAGCACAGATACGCAGTATTTT. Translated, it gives CASSFPGRLAPSTDTQYF.

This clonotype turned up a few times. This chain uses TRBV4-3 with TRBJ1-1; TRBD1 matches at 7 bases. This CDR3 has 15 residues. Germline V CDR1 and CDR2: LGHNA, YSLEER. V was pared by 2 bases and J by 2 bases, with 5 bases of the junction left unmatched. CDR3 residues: CASSQINRGNTEAFF. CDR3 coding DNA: TGCGCCAGCAGCCAAATTAACAGGGGTAACACTGAAGCTTTCTTT.

The CDR3 here is CASRTRDGSYEQYF. The CDR3 DNA reads as TGTGCCAGCAGGACCCGGGACGGTAGCTACGAGCAGTACTTC. V gene TRBV12-3 or TRBV12-4 combines with J gene TRBJ2-7, with D perhaps assigned TRBD1 or TRBD2 (5 bases each). V lost 6 bases and J lost 3, with 15 bases in between. The CDR3 covers 14 residues.

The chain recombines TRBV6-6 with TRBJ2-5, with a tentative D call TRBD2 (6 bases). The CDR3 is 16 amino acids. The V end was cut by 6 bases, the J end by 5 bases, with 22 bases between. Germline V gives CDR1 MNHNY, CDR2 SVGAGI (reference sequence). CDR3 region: CASSSAGLGGVETQYF. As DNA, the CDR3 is TGTGCCAGCAGCTCCGCGGGGTTAGGAGGTGTGGAGACCCAGTACTTC.

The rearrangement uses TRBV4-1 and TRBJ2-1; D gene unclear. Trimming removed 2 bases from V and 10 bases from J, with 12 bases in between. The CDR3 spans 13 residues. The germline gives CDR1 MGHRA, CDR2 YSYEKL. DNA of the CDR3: TGCGCCAGCAGCCAACTTCCGGGTTGGGAGCAGTTCTTC. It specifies CASSQLPGWEQFF.

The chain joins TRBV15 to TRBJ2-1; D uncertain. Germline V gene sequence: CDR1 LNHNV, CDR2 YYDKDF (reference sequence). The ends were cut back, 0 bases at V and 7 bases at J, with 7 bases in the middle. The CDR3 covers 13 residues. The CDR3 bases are TGTGCCACCAGCAGAGAAAATGGTAATGAGCAGTTCTTC. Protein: CATSRENGNEQFF.